This TCR beta chain appears in the sequencing data of a study of T cells in Graves' hyperthyroidism and ophthalmopathy. Regions amplified from RNA transcripts were the TCR beta CDR3 regions. HTBI primers drove first-round RT-PCR of the TCR CDR3. TCRdb re-analysed the multiplex PCR reads in MiXCR, keeping a single row per CDR3 protein. Among 250,000 to 400,000 distinct CDR3 sequences listed, around 15% were seen once. V lost 6 bases, J lost 4 bases, and 27 bases lay in between. This CDR3 contains 18 residues. This sequence joins TRBV12-3 or TRBV12-4 and TRBJ2-5, with D possibly being TRBD2 (5 bases). This clonotype was obtained from a woman aged 40 to 49 with Graves' ophthalmopathy. Specimen: blood. The CDR3, as DNA: TGTGCCAGCAGACCTTCAAACCCACTAGTCAGAACTCCAGAGACCCAGTACTTC. Protein sequence: CASRPSNPLVRTPETQYF.